The present T cell receptor beta chain was sequenced within a study of T-cell reconstitution after alpha-beta-depleted transplantation in children. Unique molecular identifiers were built into the TCRbeta library. Each CDR3 protein gets one entry after TCRdb re-called the PCR reads with MiXCR. This sample has about 400,000 distinct CDR3 sequences, with about 20% found just once. Germline V CDR1 and CDR2: SGHRS, YFSETQ. The V end was cut by 2 bases, the J end by 7 bases, with 16 bases between. CDR3 length: 15 amino acids. The chain employs TRBV5-1 and TRBJ2-1; a weak D match, TRBD2 (6 bases). The sequence was collected from a human donor who donated a stem cell graft to a child with acute myeloid leukemia. This specimen consisted of PBMCs from the stem cell graft donor, obtained from the stem cell graft. As DNA, the CDR3 is TGCGCCAGCAGCTTTCAGGGCATCGGAGGGAATGAGCAGTTCTTC. It codes for CASSFQGIGGNEQFF. The variable domain in full, completed from reference TRBV5-1 and TRBJ2-1, reads KAGVTQTPRYLIKTRGQQVTLSCSPISGHRSVSWYQQTPGQGLQFLFEYFSETQRNKGNFPGRFSGRQFSNSRSEMNVSTLELGDSALYLCASSFQGIGGNEQFFGPGTRLTVL.